This T cell receptor beta chain was profiled in a study of blood T cell repertoires in COVID-19. Study summary: The United States, Italy and Spain supplied acute and convalescent COVID-19 samples. Sample material is recorded as cDNA or gDNA derived from T cells, B-cell-depleted T cells, or PBMCs.

Methods used by the authors: Researchers report that nucleated cell counts were estimated from reference gene primer amplification. Clones were sequenced by immunoSEQ multiplex PCR, and TCRdb holds only the in-frame ones, with some missing. From that table come the V and J calls and clone size; the DNA was used to work out D and trimming. The table includes approximately 150,000 clones, approximately 84% detected once. With 1 base removed from V and 1 base from J, the gap between germline ends came to 14 bases. Germline CDR1 is LGHNA and CDR2 is YSLEER. This CDR3 has 18 amino acids. The sequence was collected from a man between 65 and 79 years old with active or convalescent COVID-19. The gene calls are TRBV4-3 and TRBJ2-6, with D hard to call. Sequencing was carried out using peripheral blood. The CDR3 reads CASSQVSGRGSGANVLTF. The CDR3, as DNA: TGCGCCAGCAGCCAAGTATCTGGGCGTGGATCTGGGGCCAACGTCCTGACTTTC.